These 4 T cell receptor beta chains were sequenced from one sample in a study of technical replicates of blood from a few donors. Generated by immunoSEQ multiplex PCR, the TCRdb table keeps only in-frame clones and is missing some. This repertoire shows about 100,000 clones, over 95% found once; its top ten account for roughly 0.21%. Sequences were obtained from T cells isolated from PBMCs. The receptors were sampled from a human donor in good health.

This chain connects TRBV7-9 to TRBJ2-2; D possibly corresponds to TRBD1 (6 bases). Per the germline V gene, CDR1 is SEHNR and CDR2 is FQNEAQ (reference sequence). The CDR3 has 18 residues. Trimming removed 1 base from V and 5 bases from J, with 20 bases in between. The CDR3 nucleotides read TGTGCCAGCAGCTTAGACCTAACCAGGGCAGGGGAAACCGGGGAGCTGTTTTTT. It encodes CASSLDLTRAGETGELFF.

The J gene is TRBJ1-3, the V gene TRBV9, with 10 nucleotides matching TRBD1. Germline V CDR1 and CDR2: SGDLS, YYNGEE. V gave up 2 bases and J gave up 4 bases; unmatched junction bases: 3. The CDR3 spans 15 residues. The CDR3 is CASSVSGQGGNTIYF. The CDR3 DNA reads TGTGCCAGCAGCGTTTCGGGACAGGGGGGAAACACCATATATTTT.

The chain uses TRBV7-9 and TRBJ1-2; D is unresolved. Germline CDR1 SEHNR, CDR2 FQNEAQ (reference sequence). The length of the CDR3 is 15 residues. Trimming took off 5 bases at V and 8 bases at J, with 21 bases between the two ends. CDR3 in DNA: TGTGCCAGCAGCCCCCAAGAGGGCTGGGGAAAAGGCTACACCTTC. It is translated as CASSPQEGWGKGYTF.

The genes are TRBV5-5 and TRBJ1-2; D remains unclear. Germline-derived CDR1 and CDR2 are SGHKS and YYEKEE (reference sequence). Trimming took 3 bases from V and 3 from J, leaving 12 bases between them. The CDR3 runs to 14 residues. This CDR3 reads CASSSSLGDYGYTF. The CDR3 nucleotides are TGTGCCAGCAGCTCGTCTCTCGGGGACTATGGCTACACCTTC. Variable domain in full (rest from reference TRBV5-5 and TRBJ1-2): DAGVTQSPTHLIKTRGQQVTLRCSPISGHKSVSWYQQVLGQGPQFIFQYYEKEERGRGNFPDRFSARQFPNYSSELNVNALLLGDSALYLCASSSSLGDYGYTFGSGTRLTVV.